The text below deals with one T cell receptor beta chain. The target antigen is unknown. Trimming removed 5 bases from V and 2 bases from J, with 14 bases in between. There are 15 residues in the CDR3. The germline CDR1 and CDR2 sequences are SGHTA and FQGTGA. The sample is drawn from a study of CD8 T cells in Susac syndrome. Study details: Active disease was present in more than 5 of the sequenced Susac syndrome patients, whereas about eight of them were in remission. When their blood was taken, patients with Susac syndrome were therapy-naive, taking corticosteroids, or taking intravenous immunoglobulin alone. Study-level findings and limits: The number of individuals included in the study's TCR sequencing and HLA analysis was acknowledged as relatively small.

Random hexamers were used to reverse transcribe an amount of roughly 0.5 to 1 ug RNA. Coverage of TCR beta CDR3 amplification by immunoSEQ multiplex PCR extended to 54 Vbeta and 13 Jbeta. TCRdb itself ran the immunoSEQ multiplex PCR reads through MiXCR, one entry per CDR3 protein. The sample shows some 200,000 distinct CDR3 sequences, 95% of them seen only once. This clonotype originated in a human donor with Susac syndrome. The J gene is TRBJ2-3, the V gene TRBV7-3, with a weak D call TRBD2 (6 bases). Sequencing input: CD8+ T cells from PBMCs. The CDR3 reads CASSPGTGTTDTQYF. The CDR3 bases are TGTGCCAGCAGCCCCGGGACTGGGACCACAGATACGCAGTATTTT.